This T cell receptor (beta chain) was identified during a study of technical replicates of blood from a few donors. Libraries were prepared by immunoSEQ multiplex PCR; TCRdb keeps only in-frame clonotypes and omits some of them. The sample includes approximately 70,000 clones, 92% of them seen just once. The CDR3 length is 14 residues. CDR1 and CDR2 (germline): SQVTM, ANQGSEA. The germline V and J ends were trimmed by 5 bases and 7 bases, with 17 bases remaining between them. The clonotype comes from a human donor in good health. The sample taken for sequencing was T cells isolated from PBMCs. V gene TRBV29-1 combines with J gene TRBJ2-2, with TRBD1 as a possible D gene (6 bases). CDR3 DNA: TGCAGCGTTTCGTACGGGACAATTAACGGGGAGCTGTTTTTT. Translated: CSVSYGTINGELFF.